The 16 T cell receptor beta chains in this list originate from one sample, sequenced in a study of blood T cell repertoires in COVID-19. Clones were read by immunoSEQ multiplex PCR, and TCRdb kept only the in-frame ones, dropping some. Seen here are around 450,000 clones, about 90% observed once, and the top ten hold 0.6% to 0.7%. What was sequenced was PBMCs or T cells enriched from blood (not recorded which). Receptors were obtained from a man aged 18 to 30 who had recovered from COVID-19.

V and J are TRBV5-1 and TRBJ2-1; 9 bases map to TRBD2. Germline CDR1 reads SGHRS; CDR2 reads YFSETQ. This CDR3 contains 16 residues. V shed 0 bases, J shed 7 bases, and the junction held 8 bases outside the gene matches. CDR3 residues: CASSLGNSGRKNEQFF. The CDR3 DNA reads TGCGCCAGCAGCTTGGGTAATAGCGGGAGAAAAAATGAGCAGTTCTTC. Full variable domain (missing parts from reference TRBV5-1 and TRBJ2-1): KAGVTQTPRYLIKTRGQQVTLSCSPISGHRSVSWYQQTPGQGLQFLFEYFSETQRNKGNFPGRFSGRQFSNSRSEMNVSTLELGDSALYLCASSLGNSGRKNEQFFGPGTRLTVL.

The CDR3 DNA follows: TGTGCCAGCATTGGAGAGGGGGCTGCAGCTTTCTTT. Translating gives CASIGEGAAAFF. The genes are TRBV14 and TRBJ1-1; 7 nucleotides agree with TRBD1. The CDR3 extends over 12 amino acids. Looked up from germline, CDR1 is SGHDN and CDR2 is FVKESK. V lost 7 bases and J lost 10; bases outside the gene matches: 9.

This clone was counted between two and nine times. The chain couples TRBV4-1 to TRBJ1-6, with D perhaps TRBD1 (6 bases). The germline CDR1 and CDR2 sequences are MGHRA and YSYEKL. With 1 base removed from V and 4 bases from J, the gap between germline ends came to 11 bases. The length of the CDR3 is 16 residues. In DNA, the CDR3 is TGCGCCAGCAGCCAAGTCAGGGGAGGGTATAATTCACCCCTCCACTTT. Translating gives CASSQVRGGYNSPLHF.

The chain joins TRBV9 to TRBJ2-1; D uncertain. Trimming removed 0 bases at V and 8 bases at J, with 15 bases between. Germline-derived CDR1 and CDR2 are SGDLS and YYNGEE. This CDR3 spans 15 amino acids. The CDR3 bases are TGTGCCAGCAGCGTAGCCTCTTTGGTCAGCGATGAGCAGTTCTTC. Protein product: CASSVASLVSDEQFF.

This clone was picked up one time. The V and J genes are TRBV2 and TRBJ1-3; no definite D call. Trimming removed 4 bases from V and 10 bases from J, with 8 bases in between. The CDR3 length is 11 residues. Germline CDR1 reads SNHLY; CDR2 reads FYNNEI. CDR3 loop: CASSALATIYF. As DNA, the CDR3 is TGTGCCAGCAGTGCTCTCGCGACCATATATTTT.

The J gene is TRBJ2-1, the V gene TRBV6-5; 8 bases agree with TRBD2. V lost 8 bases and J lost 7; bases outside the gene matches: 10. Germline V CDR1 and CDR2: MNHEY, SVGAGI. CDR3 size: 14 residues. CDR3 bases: TGTGCCAGCGAGATCGGCGGGGGGTTTAATGAGCAGTTCTTC. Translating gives CASEIGGGFNEQFF.

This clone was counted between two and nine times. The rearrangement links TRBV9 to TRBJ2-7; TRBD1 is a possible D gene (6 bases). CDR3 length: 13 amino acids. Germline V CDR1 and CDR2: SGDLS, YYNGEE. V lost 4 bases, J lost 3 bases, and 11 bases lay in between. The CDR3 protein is CASSPDSFYEQYF. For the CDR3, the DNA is TGTGCCAGCAGCCCGGACAGTTTCTACGAGCAGTACTTC.

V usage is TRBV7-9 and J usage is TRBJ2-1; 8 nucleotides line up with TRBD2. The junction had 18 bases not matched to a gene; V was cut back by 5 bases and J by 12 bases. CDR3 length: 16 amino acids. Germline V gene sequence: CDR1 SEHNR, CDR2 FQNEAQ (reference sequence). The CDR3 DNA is TGTGCCAGCAGCGACCATCCTAGCGGGCTGGGGTGGGGGCAGTTCTTC. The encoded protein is CASSDHPSGLGWGQFF.

CDR3 loop: CATSRDTGSYEQYF. The DNA for the CDR3 is TGTGCCACCAGCAGAGACACAGGCTCCTACGAGCAGTACTTC. The gene calls are TRBV15 and TRBJ2-7, with D maybe TRBD1 (5 bases). V was clipped by 0 bases and J by 0 bases, with 6 bases between them. The V gene's germline CDR1 is LNHNV and CDR2 YYDKDF (reference sequence). The CDR3 is 14 amino acids.

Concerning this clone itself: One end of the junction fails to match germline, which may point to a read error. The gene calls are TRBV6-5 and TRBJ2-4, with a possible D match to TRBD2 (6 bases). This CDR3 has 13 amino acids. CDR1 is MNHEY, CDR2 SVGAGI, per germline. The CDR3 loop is CASINRSGSSRGF. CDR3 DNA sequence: TGTGCCAGCATCAACCGATCGGGCAGCTCTCGGGGGTTC.

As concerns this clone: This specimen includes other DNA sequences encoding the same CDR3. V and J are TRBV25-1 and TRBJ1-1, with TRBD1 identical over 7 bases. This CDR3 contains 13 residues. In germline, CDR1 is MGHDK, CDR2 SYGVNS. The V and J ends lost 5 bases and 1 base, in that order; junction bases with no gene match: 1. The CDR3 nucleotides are TGTGCCAGCAGTAGGGACAGGAACACTGAAGCTTTCTTT. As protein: CASSRDRNTEAFF.

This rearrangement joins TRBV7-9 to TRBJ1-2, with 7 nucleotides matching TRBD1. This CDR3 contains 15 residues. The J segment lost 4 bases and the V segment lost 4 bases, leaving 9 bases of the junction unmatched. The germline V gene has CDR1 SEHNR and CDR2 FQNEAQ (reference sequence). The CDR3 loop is CASSSAAGQTYGYTF. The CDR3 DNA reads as TGTGCCAGCAGCTCCGCCGCGGGACAGACCTATGGCTACACCTTC.

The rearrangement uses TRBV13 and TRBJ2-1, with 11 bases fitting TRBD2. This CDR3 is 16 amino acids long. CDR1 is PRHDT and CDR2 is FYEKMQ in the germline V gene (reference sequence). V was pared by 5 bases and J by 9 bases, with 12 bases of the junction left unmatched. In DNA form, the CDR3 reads TGTGCCAGCAGCCCCACCCTAGCGGGAGGAGGGGCTGAGCAGTTCTTC. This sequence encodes CASSPTLAGGGAEQFF.

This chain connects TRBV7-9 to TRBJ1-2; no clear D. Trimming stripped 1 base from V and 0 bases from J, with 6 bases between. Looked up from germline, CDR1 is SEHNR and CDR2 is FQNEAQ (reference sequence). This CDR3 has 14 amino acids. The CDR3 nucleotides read TGTGCCAGCAGCTTAGGGTCTACTAACTATGGCTACACCTTC. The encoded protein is CASSLGSTNYGYTF. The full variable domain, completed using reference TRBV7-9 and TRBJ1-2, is DTGVSQNPRHKITKRGQNVTFRCDPISEHNRLYWYRQTLGQGPEFLTYFQNEAQLEKSRLLSDRFSAERPKGSFSTLEIQRTEQGDSAMYLCASSLGSTNYGYTFGSGTRLTVV.

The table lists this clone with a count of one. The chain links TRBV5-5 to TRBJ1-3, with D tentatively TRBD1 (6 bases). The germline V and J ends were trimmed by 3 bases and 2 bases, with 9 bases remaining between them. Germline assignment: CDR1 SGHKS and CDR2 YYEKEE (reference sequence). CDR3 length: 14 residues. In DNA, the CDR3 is TGTGCCAGCAGCTGGGACATTGCTGGAAACACCATATATTTT. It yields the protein CASSWDIAGNTIYF.

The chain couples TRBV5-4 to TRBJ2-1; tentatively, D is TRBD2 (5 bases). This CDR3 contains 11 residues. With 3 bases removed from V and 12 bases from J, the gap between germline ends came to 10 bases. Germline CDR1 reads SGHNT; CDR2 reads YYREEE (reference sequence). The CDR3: CASSSGGGQFF. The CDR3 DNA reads TGTGCCAGCAGCTCCGGAGGAGGGCAGTTCTTC.